This is a list of T cell receptor beta chains from one sample in a study of T cell repertoires in cytomegalovirus infection. Each CDR3 protein gets one entry after TCRdb re-called the reads with MiXCR. The profile shows around 530,000 distinct CDR3 sequences, 26% of them singletons. The source material was PBMCs. All receptors derive from a human donor in good health (CMV status not recorded). Some clones in this sample may be carry-over from other donors' samples. Both conserved end residues are part of each CDR3. The order of the fields is J gene, clone size, V gene, D gene, CDR3 protein, CDR3 DNA. A D gene is named only where the DNA matches it firmly. The size of a clone is reported for some rows only, either as once, few or many, or as a class for expanded clones.

J gene: TRBJ1-1
clone size: many
V gene: TRBV28
D gene: NA
CDR3 protein: CASSLSQANTEAFF
CDR3 DNA: TGTGCCAGCAGTTTAAGCCAAGCGAACACTGAAGCTTTCTTT

J gene: TRBJ2-5
clone size: few
V gene: TRBV12-3/TRBV12-4
D gene: NA
CDR3 protein: CASSLARTRGQETQYF
CDR3 DNA: TGTGCCAGCAGTTTAGCGCGCACCAGGGGCCAAGAGACCCAGTACTTC

J gene: TRBJ1-5
clone size: few
V gene: TRBV6-2/TRBV6-3
D gene: NA
CDR3 protein: CASSYVQGKGQPQHF
CDR3 DNA: TGTGCCAGCAGTTACGTCCAGGGGAAGGGTCAGCCCCAGCATTTT

J gene: TRBJ1-1
clone size: NA
V gene: TRBV7-8
D gene: TRBD1
CDR3 protein: CASSPGGSATEAFF
CDR3 DNA: TGTGCCAGCAGCCCAGGGGGTAGCGCCACTGAAGCTTTCTTT

J gene: TRBJ2-7
clone size: few
V gene: TRBV6-5
D gene: NA
CDR3 protein: CASSYSKNGAYEQYF
CDR3 DNA: TGTGCCAGCAGTTACTCCAAGAACGGAGCCTACGAGCAGTACTTC

J gene: TRBJ2-2
clone size: NA
V gene: TRBV27
D gene: NA
CDR3 protein: CASSPTTGYYTGELFF
CDR3 DNA: TGTGCCAGCAGTCCTACTACGGGATACTACACCGGGGAGCTGTTTTTT

J gene: TRBJ1-6
clone size: NA
V gene: TRBV6-1
D gene: NA
CDR3 protein: CASSEGGAKTINSPLHF
CDR3 DNA: TGTGCCAGCAGTGAAGGCGGGGCGAAAACTATAAATTCACCCCTCCACTTT

J gene: TRBJ1-5
clone size: few
V gene: TRBV12-3/TRBV12-4
D gene: NA
CDR3 protein: CASSPREGRSQHF
CDR3 DNA: TGTGCCAGCAGTCCCAGGGAAGGAAGGTCCCAGCATTTT

J gene: TRBJ2-3
clone size: NA
V gene: TRBV5-1
D gene: NA
CDR3 protein: CASSFGLLTFTDTQYF
CDR3 DNA: TGCGCCAGCAGCTTCGGGCTACTCACTTTCACAGATACGCAGTATTTT

J gene: TRBJ2-3
clone size: NA
V gene: TRBV24-1
D gene: NA
CDR3 protein: CATSDFGSPTDTQYF
CDR3 DNA: TGTGCCACCAGTGATTTCGGGAGTCCCACAGATACGCAGTATTTT

J gene: TRBJ2-5
clone size: NA
V gene: TRBV15
D gene: NA
CDR3 protein: CATSRDKGKMPQETQYF
CDR3 DNA: TGTGCCACCAGCAGAGATAAAGGGAAAATGCCACAAGAGACCCAGTACTTC

J gene: TRBJ2-1
clone size: many
V gene: TRBV28
D gene: TRBD2
CDR3 protein: CASSTRTSGRAGSYNEQFF
CDR3 DNA: TGTGCCAGCAGTACACGGACTAGCGGGAGGGCCGGTTCCTACAATGAGCAGTTCTTC

J gene: TRBJ2-4
clone size: many
V gene: TRBV7-2
D gene: TRBD1
CDR3 protein: CASSSRTGAKNIQYF
CDR3 DNA: TGTGCCAGCAGCTCCCGGACAGGAGCCAAAAACATTCAGTACTTC

J gene: TRBJ1-6
clone size: once
V gene: TRBV6-5
D gene: NA
CDR3 protein: CASRRARNSPLHF
CDR3 DNA: TGTGCCAGCCGGCGGGCTCGAAATTCACCCCTCCACTTT

J gene: TRBJ2-1
clone size: once
V gene: TRBV10-3
D gene: TRBD2
CDR3 protein: CAISDLAGVAEQFF
CDR3 DNA: TGTGCCATCAGTGACCTAGCGGGAGTTGCTGAGCAGTTCTTC

J gene: TRBJ1-5
clone size: NA
V gene: TRBV6-8
D gene: TRBD1
CDR3 protein: CASSPRTGGSNQPQHF
CDR3 DNA: TGTGCCAGCAGTCCCCGGACAGGCGGTAGCAATCAGCCCCAGCATTTT

J gene: TRBJ2-1
clone size: NA
V gene: TRBV4-3
D gene: NA
CDR3 protein: CASSQVSGDRHEQFF
CDR3 DNA: TGCGCCAGCAGCCAAGTCTCGGGAGATAGGCATGAGCAGTTCTTC

J gene: TRBJ1-2
clone size: NA
V gene: TRBV6-5
D gene: TRBD1
CDR3 protein: CASSSPGQGDYGYTF
CDR3 DNA: TGTGCCAGCAGTTCCCCGGGACAGGGGGACTATGGCTACACCTTC

J gene: TRBJ2-5
clone size: NA
V gene: TRBV7-2
D gene: NA
CDR3 protein: CASSSQAQETQYF
CDR3 DNA: TGTGCCAGCAGCTCACAAGCCCAAGAGACCCAGTACTTC

J gene: TRBJ2-1
clone size: NA
V gene: TRBV6-4
D gene: TRBD2
CDR3 protein: CASSRERILAGGVNEQFF
CDR3 DNA: TGTGCCAGCAGCAGAGAACGGATCTTAGCGGGAGGGGTGAATGAGCAGTTCTTC

J gene: TRBJ2-1
clone size: NA
V gene: TRBV20-1
D gene: TRBD1
CDR3 protein: CSASNRGSYNEQFF
CDR3 DNA: TGCAGTGCTAGTAACAGGGGATCCTACAATGAGCAGTTCTTC

J gene: TRBJ2-5
clone size: NA
V gene: TRBV6-2/TRBV6-3
D gene: NA
CDR3 protein: CASSPREVEETQYF
CDR3 DNA: TGTGCCAGCAGCCCCAGGGAGGTTGAGGAGACCCAGTACTTC

J gene: TRBJ2-1
clone size: few
V gene: TRBV28
D gene: NA
CDR3 protein: CASSLSLEEQFF
CDR3 DNA: TGTGCCAGCAGTTTGTCGCTCGAGGAGCAGTTCTTC

J gene: TRBJ1-1
clone size: once
V gene: TRBV3-1
D gene: TRBD1
CDR3 protein: CASSAIDKGDRRPEAFF
CDR3 DNA: TGTGCCAGCAGCGCAATCGACAAAGGGGACAGGAGGCCTGAAGCTTTCTTT

J gene: TRBJ2-3
clone size: few
V gene: TRBV10-3
D gene: NA
CDR3 protein: CAITGALTDTQYF
CDR3 DNA: TGTGCCATCACAGGGGCCCTCACAGATACGCAGTATTTT

J gene: TRBJ1-1
clone size: NA
V gene: TRBV7-8
D gene: NA
CDR3 protein: CASSLALTRLDTEAFF
CDR3 DNA: TGTGCCAGCAGCTTAGCCCTGACACGTTTGGACACTGAAGCTTTCTTT

J gene: TRBJ2-2
clone size: NA
V gene: TRBV19
D gene: NA
CDR3 protein: CASSQSGLTFANTGELFF
CDR3 DNA: TGTGCCAGTAGTCAATCGGGACTGACTTTCGCGAACACCGGGGAGCTGTTTTTT

J gene: TRBJ1-2
clone size: NA
V gene: TRBV11-2
D gene: TRBD1
CDR3 protein: CASSSFMTGGSSGYTF
CDR3 DNA: TGTGCCAGCAGCTCCTTTATGACAGGGGGCTCGTCTGGCTACACCTTC

J gene: TRBJ2-1
clone size: NA
V gene: TRBV19
D gene: NA
CDR3 protein: CASTALGQENYNEQFF
CDR3 DNA: TGTGCCAGTACCGCCCTCGGGCAAGAAAACTACAATGAGCAGTTCTTC

J gene: TRBJ2-2
clone size: few
V gene: TRBV7-2
D gene: NA
CDR3 protein: CASSPRWSRTNTGELFF
CDR3 DNA: TGTGCCAGCAGCCCACGATGGAGCCGGACGAACACCGGGGAGCTGTTTTTT

J gene: TRBJ2-7
clone size: few
V gene: TRBV20-1
D gene: NA
CDR3 protein: CSASPGAISYEQYF
CDR3 DNA: TGCAGTGCTAGTCCGGGAGCGATCTCCTACGAGCAGTACTTC

J gene: TRBJ2-3
clone size: few
V gene: TRBV20-1
D gene: TRBD2
CDR3 protein: CSARDRASGSLADTQYF
CDR3 DNA: TGCAGTGCTAGAGATCGGGCTAGCGGGAGCCTTGCAGATACGCAGTATTTT

J gene: TRBJ2-3
clone size: few
V gene: TRBV7-2
D gene: TRBD1
CDR3 protein: CASSRDRVRPDTQYF
CDR3 DNA: TGTGCCAGCAGCAGGGACAGGGTCCGGCCAGATACGCAGTATTTT

J gene: TRBJ1-2
clone size: NA
V gene: TRBV12-3/TRBV12-4
D gene: NA
CDR3 protein: CASWGVGYGYTF
CDR3 DNA: TGTGCCAGTTGGGGAGTGGGCTATGGCTACACCTTC

J gene: TRBJ1-3
clone size: many
V gene: TRBV12-3/TRBV12-4
D gene: NA
CDR3 protein: CASSFGTPRSGNTIYF
CDR3 DNA: TGTGCCAGCAGTTTTGGCACCCCTCGCTCTGGAAACACCATATATTTT

J gene: TRBJ2-7
clone size: NA
V gene: TRBV19
D gene: TRBD2
CDR3 protein: CASSVGLAGNEQYF
CDR3 DNA: TGTGCCAGTAGCGTAGGACTAGCGGGAAACGAGCAGTACTTC

J gene: TRBJ1-4
clone size: few
V gene: TRBV11-2
D gene: TRBD1
CDR3 protein: CASSSRTGIKEKLFF
CDR3 DNA: TGTGCCAGCAGCTCCCGGACAGGGATTAAGGAAAAACTGTTTTTT